The T cell receptor (beta chain) described here comes from a study of cytomegalovirus exposure and HLA in healthy donors. The PCR ran on 60 Vbeta and 13 Jbeta primers. Sequencing used immunoSEQ multiplex PCR; TCRdb keeps in-frame clones, though not all of them. This table holds fewer than 85,000 clones. The sample consisted of PBMCs. The TCR sequence derives from a female donor in good health and CMV-seropositive.

For the CDR3, the DNA is TGTGCCAGCAGTGGGGACAGGGGAGGCGAGACCCAGTACTTC. Translating gives CASSGDRGGETQYF. The chain uses TRBV25-1 and TRBJ2-5; 10 bases agree with TRBD1. This CDR3 is 14 amino acids long. The germline V gene encodes CDR1 MGHDK and CDR2 SYGVNS. Losses at the gene ends were 4 bases for V and 5 bases for J; bases not matched to a gene: 4.